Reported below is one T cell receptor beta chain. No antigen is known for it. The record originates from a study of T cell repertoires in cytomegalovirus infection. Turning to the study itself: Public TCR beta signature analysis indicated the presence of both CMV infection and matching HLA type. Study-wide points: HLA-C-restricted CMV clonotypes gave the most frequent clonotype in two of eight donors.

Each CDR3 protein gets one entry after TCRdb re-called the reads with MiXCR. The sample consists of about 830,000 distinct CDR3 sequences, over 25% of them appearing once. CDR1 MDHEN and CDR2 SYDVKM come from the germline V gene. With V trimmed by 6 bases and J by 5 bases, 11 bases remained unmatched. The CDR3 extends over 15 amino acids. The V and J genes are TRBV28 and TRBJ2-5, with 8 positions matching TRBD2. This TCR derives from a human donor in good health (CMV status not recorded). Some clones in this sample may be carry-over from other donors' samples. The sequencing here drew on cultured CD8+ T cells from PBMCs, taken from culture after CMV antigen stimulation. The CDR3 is CASSSRGAPVETQYF. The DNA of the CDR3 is TGTGCCAGCAGCTCGCGGGGGGCCCCGGTGGAGACCCAGTACTTC.